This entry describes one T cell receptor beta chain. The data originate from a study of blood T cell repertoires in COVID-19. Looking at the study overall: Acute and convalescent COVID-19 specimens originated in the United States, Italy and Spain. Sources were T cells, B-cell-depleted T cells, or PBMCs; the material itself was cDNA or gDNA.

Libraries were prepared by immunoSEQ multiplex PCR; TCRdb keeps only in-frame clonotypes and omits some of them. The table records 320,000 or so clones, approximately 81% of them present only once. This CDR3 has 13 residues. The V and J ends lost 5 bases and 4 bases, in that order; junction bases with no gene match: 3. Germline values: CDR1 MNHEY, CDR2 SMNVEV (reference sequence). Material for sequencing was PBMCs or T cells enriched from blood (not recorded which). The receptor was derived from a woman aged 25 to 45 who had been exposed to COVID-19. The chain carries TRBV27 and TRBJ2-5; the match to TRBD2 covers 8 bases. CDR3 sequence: CASSPLAGETQYF. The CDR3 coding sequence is TGTGCCAGCAGTCCCCTAGCGGGAGAGACCCAGTACTTC.